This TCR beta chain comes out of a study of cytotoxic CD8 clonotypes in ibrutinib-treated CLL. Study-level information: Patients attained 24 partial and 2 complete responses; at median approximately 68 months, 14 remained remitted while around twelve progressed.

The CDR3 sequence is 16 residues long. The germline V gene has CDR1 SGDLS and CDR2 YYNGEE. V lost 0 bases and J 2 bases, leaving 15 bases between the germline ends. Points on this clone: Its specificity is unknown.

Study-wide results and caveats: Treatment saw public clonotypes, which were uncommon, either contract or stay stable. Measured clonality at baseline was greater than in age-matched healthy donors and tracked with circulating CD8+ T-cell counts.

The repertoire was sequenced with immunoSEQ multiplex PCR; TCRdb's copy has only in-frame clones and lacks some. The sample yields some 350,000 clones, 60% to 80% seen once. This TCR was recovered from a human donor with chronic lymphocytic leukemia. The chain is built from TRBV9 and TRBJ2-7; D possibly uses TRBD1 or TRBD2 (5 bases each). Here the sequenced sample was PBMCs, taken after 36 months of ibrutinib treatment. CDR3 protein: CASSVEGTGPPYEQYF. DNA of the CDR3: TGTGCCAGCAGCGTAGAAGGAACGGGGCCCCCCTACGAGCAGTACTTC.